Shown below are 28 T cell receptor beta chains from a single sample sequenced in a study of blood T cell repertoires in COVID-19. Generated by immunoSEQ multiplex PCR, the TCRdb table keeps only in-frame clones and is missing some. This table has about 33,000 clones, about 80% appearing once. Sequencing was carried out using peripheral blood. These receptors all come from a man between 65 and 79 years old with acute or convalescent COVID-19.

This clone has just a few counts. The genes are TRBV4-1 and TRBJ1-2, with 9 bases identical to TRBD1. Germline loops: CDR1 MGHRA, CDR2 YSYEKL. With 3 bases clipped from V and 2 bases from J, the junction kept 7 bases outside the gene matches. This CDR3 region has 16 residues. This chain's CDR3 is CASSQATGQGNYGYTF. The CDR3 DNA is TGCGCCAGCAGCCAGGCTACGGGACAGGGCAACTATGGCTACACCTTC.

This chain joins TRBV9 and TRBJ2-1; TRBD2 matches 12 bases. V lost 3 bases to trimming and J lost 0 bases; unmatched junction nucleotides: 4. Germline lookup yields CDR1 SGDLS and CDR2 YYNGEE. CDR3 length equals 17 residues. The CDR3 loop is CASSAGLAGISYNEQFF. The CDR3 DNA reads TGTGCCAGCAGCGCTGGACTAGCGGGAATCTCCTACAATGAGCAGTTCTTC.

This clone was recorded once. The V and J genes are TRBV11-3 and TRBJ2-7; 9 nucleotides line up with TRBD2. V lost 1 base, J lost 1 base, and 2 bases stayed unmatched. Looked up from germline, CDR1 is SGHNT and CDR2 is YENEEA. The CDR3 has 15 residues. The CDR3 loop reads CASSLGSGGSYEQYF. CDR3 in DNA: TGTGCCAGCAGCTTAGGGAGCGGGGGGTCCTACGAGCAGTACTTC.

The chain carries TRBV6-5 and TRBJ2-2, with TRBD1 matching over 10 bases. The CDR3 has 12 residues. Trimming at V came to 7 bases and at J to 12 bases, leaving 5 bases not matched to a gene. Germline V CDR1 and CDR2: MNHEY, SVGAGI. This CDR3 reads CASTPGQGKLFF. The CDR3 DNA reads as TGTGCCAGCACCCCGGGACAGGGGAAGCTGTTTTTT.

CDR3 sequence reads: CASSQERLATYEQYF. The CDR3, as DNA: TGCGCCAGCAGCCAAGAGCGACTAGCGACCTACGAGCAGTACTTC. This rearrangement joins TRBV4-1 to TRBJ2-7, with TRBD2 matching over 8 bases. V dropped 0 bases and J dropped 2; count of bases not matched to a gene: 3. Germline assignment: CDR1 MGHRA and CDR2 YSYEKL. The CDR3 has 15 amino acids.

The J gene is TRBJ2-5, the V gene TRBV1; the DNA was not compared with TRBD2, the D call given in the table. TRBV1 is a recognized pseudogene. The CDR3 sequence is 18 residues long. The CDR3 is CTSSPQPYIRRAQETQYF. The CDR3 DNA is TGCACCAGCAGCCCCCAACCATACATTAGGAGGGCCCAAGAGACCCAGTACTTC.

The CDR3 region is CASSLPGTGAYEQYF. CDR3 DNA: TGCGCCAGCAGCCTCCCCGGGACAGGGGCCTACGAGCAGTACTTC. The chain links TRBV4-1 to TRBJ2-7, with 10 bases that match TRBD1. Per the germline V gene, CDR1 is MGHRA and CDR2 is YSYEKL. There are 15 residues in the CDR3. V gave up 4 bases and J gave up 2 bases; unmatched junction bases: 5.

This rearrangement joins TRBV19 to TRBJ1-2, with 7 bases fitting TRBD1. CDR1 is LNHDA and CDR2 is SQIVND in the germline V gene (reference sequence). V lost 3 bases and J lost 7; bases outside the gene matches: 8. The CDR3 length is 14 residues. The CDR3: CASSISPGGSGYTF. CDR3 sequence (DNA): TGTGCCAGTAGTATTTCTCCAGGGGGAAGTGGCTACACCTTC.

This clone was seen a handful of times. The gene calls are TRBV29-1 and TRBJ1-1, with a weak D call TRBD1 (6 bases). The length of the CDR3 is 13 residues. Per the germline V gene, CDR1 is SQVTM and CDR2 is ANQGSEA. Trimming left V 5 bases short and J 1 base short, with 11 bases between. The CDR3 region has the DNA TGCAGCGTTACGGACAGACCGAACACTGAAGCTTTCTTT. As protein: CSVTDRPNTEAFF.

This sequence joins TRBV7-9 and TRBJ1-2; D not certain. V was trimmed by 3 bases and J by 1 base, leaving 9 bases between them. The germline V gene encodes CDR1 SEHNR and CDR2 FQNEAQ (reference sequence). CDR3 length equals 14 residues. The CDR3 DNA reads TGTGCCAGCAGCTTGTCCGGTGATAACTATGGCTACACCTTC. Amino acids: CASSLSGDNYGYTF.

The chain uses TRBV7-2 and TRBJ2-7, with TRBD2 identical over 13 bases. V dropped 5 bases and J dropped 3; count of bases not matched to a gene: 4. Germline V gene lookup returns CDR1 SGHTA and CDR2 FQGNSA. The CDR3 sequence is 15 residues long. The CDR3 reads CASSQTSGRVYEQYF. The CDR3, as DNA: TGTGCCAGCAGCCAAACTAGCGGGAGGGTCTACGAGCAGTACTTC.

J is TRBJ2-7 and V is TRBV18; 9 nucleotides agree with TRBD1. V gave up 2 bases and J gave up 4 bases; unmatched junction bases: 0. Germline V gene data show CDR1 as KGHSH and CDR2 as LQKENI. This CDR3 is 13 amino acids long. The CDR3 is CASSPGTGYEQYF. The CDR3 DNA reads as TGTGCCAGCTCACCAGGGACAGGGTACGAGCAGTACTTC.

The chain joins TRBV27 to TRBJ1-3, with D perhaps matching TRBD1 (5 bases). The germline V gene encodes CDR1 MNHEY and CDR2 SMNVEV (reference sequence). The ends were cut back, 2 bases at V and 3 bases at J, with 8 bases in the middle. The CDR3 sequence is 14 residues long. The CDR3 coding sequence is TGTGCCAGCAGTTTAGGGGGAGGTGGAAACACCATATATTTT. Its protein product is CASSLGGGGNTIYF.

This clone was observed a single time. The J gene is TRBJ2-3, the V gene TRBV5-1; 7 bases map to TRBD2. The CDR3 spans 16 residues. The V segment lost 0 bases and the J segment 5 bases; nucleotides outside the gene matches: 9. In germline, CDR1 is SGHRS, CDR2 YFSETQ. In nucleotides, the CDR3 is TGCGCCAGCAGCTTGGGATCCAGCGGGGCGGAAGATACGCAGTATTTT. Protein sequence: CASSLGSSGAEDTQYF. Full variable domain (remainder filled in from reference TRBV5-1 and TRBJ2-3): KAGVTQTPRYLIKTRGQQVTLSCSPISGHRSVSWYQQTPGQGLQFLFEYFSETQRNKGNFPGRFSGRQFSNSRSEMNVSTLELGDSALYLCASSLGSSGAEDTQYFGPGTRLTVL.

The chain joins TRBV7-9 to TRBJ1-2; D uncertain. Trimming cost V 10 bases and J 3 bases, with 9 bases left between them. Looked up from germline, CDR1 is SEHNR and CDR2 is FQNEAQ (reference sequence). CDR3 size: 11 residues. DNA for the CDR3: TGTGCCAACGAGCTTTACTATGGCTACACCTTC. This gives the protein CANELYYGYTF.

The gene calls are TRBV14 and TRBJ2-7; 9 bases line up with TRBD1. J gave up 1 base and V 6 bases, and 4 bases lay outside the gene matches. CDR3 size: 14 residues. The V gene's germline CDR1 is SGHDN and CDR2 FVKESK. The CDR3 bases are TGTGCCAGCAGTTTCGGGACAGGGTCCTACGAGCAGTACTTC. This sequence encodes CASSFGTGSYEQYF.

The CDR3 sequence is CASSSIYGLNYEQYF. The CDR3 DNA sequence: TGTGCCAGCAGCTCCATATACGGACTGAACTACGAGCAGTACTTC. This chain links TRBV11-2 with TRBJ2-7; maybe TRBD2 (5 bases). Germline assignment: CDR1 SGHAT and CDR2 FQNNGV. The CDR3 has 15 amino acids. V dropped 4 bases and J dropped 3 bases, with 16 bases sitting between them.

The DNA of the CDR3 is TGTGCCAGCAGCTTAGCGCGTTCGGGAGGATACACAGATACGCAGTATTTT. Its translation: CASSLARSGGYTDTQYF. V is TRBV7-6 and J is TRBJ2-3; 7 positions match TRBD2. The V and J ends lost 0 bases and 2 bases, in that order; junction bases with no gene match: 8. The CDR3 is made up of 17 amino acids. CDR1 is SGHVS, CDR2 FNYEAQ, per germline.

This clone was observed a few times. The rearrangement uses TRBV4-2 and TRBJ2-2, with D maybe TRBD2 (5 bases). In germline, CDR1 is LGHNA, CDR2 YNFKEQ. The ends were cut back, 6 bases at V and 1 base at J, with 15 bases in the middle. The CDR3 length is 16 residues. As DNA, the CDR3 is TGTGCCAGCAGGAGTTCGCGCCGGGGGAACACCGGGGAGCTGTTTTTT. It specifies CASRSSRRGNTGELFF.

This chain connects TRBV3-1 (or the pseudogene TRBV3-2) to TRBJ2-7; TRBD2 is a possible D gene (6 bases). Trimming took off 5 bases at V and 2 bases at J, with 16 bases between the two ends. The CDR3 has 15 amino acids. Germline CDR1 LGHDT, CDR2 YNNKEL (reference sequence). Here the CDR3 reads CASSVPGGAPYEQYF. The CDR3 nucleotides are TGTGCCAGCAGCGTACCCGGCGGGGCCCCCTACGAGCAGTACTTC.

CDR3 nucleotide sequence: TGTGCCAGTAGTAGAACTAGCGGGCCCTACGAGCAGTACTTC. As protein: CASSRTSGPYEQYF. The rearrangement joins TRBV19 to TRBJ2-7; 9 nucleotides align to TRBD2. Germline V gene lookup returns CDR1 LNHDA and CDR2 SQIVND (reference sequence). With 4 bases clipped from V and 2 bases from J, the junction kept 3 bases outside the gene matches. This CDR3 contains 14 residues.

This chain links TRBV28 with TRBJ1-5; unclear D gene. V lost 2 bases and J lost 5, with 13 bases in between. Germline CDR1 and CDR2: MDHEN and SYDVKM. This CDR3 is 15 amino acids long. CDR3 nucleotide sequence: TGTGCCAGCAGTTTAAACGGAGGCTCCTATCAGCCCCAGCATTTT. This sequence encodes CASSLNGGSYQPQHF.

The rearrangement links TRBV5-6 to TRBJ2-5; D is perhaps TRBD1 (6 bases). Germline lookup yields CDR1 SGHDT and CDR2 YYEEEE. V lost 2 bases and J lost 5, with 13 bases in between. The CDR3 loop spans 14 amino acids. The DNA of the CDR3 is TGTGCCAGCAGCTTAGTAGGGGGTGAGGAGACCCAGTACTTC. It encodes CASSLVGGEETQYF.

This chain connects TRBV3-1 (or the pseudogene TRBV3-2) to TRBJ2-7, with D perhaps matching TRBD1 (5 bases). This CDR3 comprises 12 residues. With 1 base removed from V and 5 bases from J, the gap between germline ends came to 6 bases. Looked up from germline, CDR1 is LGHDT and CDR2 is YNNKEL (reference sequence). CDR3 sequence: CASSQGGNEQYF. Here the CDR3 DNA reads TGTGCCAGCAGCCAAGGGGGCAACGAGCAGTACTTC.

V usage is TRBV7-9 and J usage is TRBJ1-1, with 7 bases that match TRBD1. Germline V CDR1 and CDR2: SEHNR, FQNEAQ (reference sequence). V was pared by 5 bases and J by 4 bases, with 10 bases of the junction left unmatched. The CDR3 covers 15 residues. The CDR3 sequence: CASSPGGRVSTEAFF. The CDR3 DNA sequence: TGTGCCAGCAGCCCAGGGGGTCGGGTCAGCACTGAAGCTTTCTTT.

This chain uses TRBV9 with TRBJ2-5; 12 nucleotides agree with TRBD2. The germline CDR1 and CDR2 sequences are SGDLS and YYNGEE. The V and J ends lost 0 bases and 5 bases, in that order; junction bases with no gene match: 8. The CDR3 extends over 17 amino acids. The CDR3, as DNA: TGTGCCAGCAGCGTAGAAGCTAGCGGGAGGGCCGGGGAGACCCAGTACTTC. It yields the protein CASSVEASGRAGETQYF.

V and J are TRBV9 and TRBJ1-3, with 10 bases lining up with TRBD1. Germline assignment: CDR1 SGDLS and CDR2 YYNGEE. Trimming cost V 3 bases and J 5 bases; bases outside gene matches: 8. The CDR3 runs to 16 residues. DNA for the CDR3: TGTGCCAGCAGCGAAAGTTTGACAGGGGGCCGAAACACCATATATTTT. This encodes CASSESLTGGRNTIYF.

The chain's CDR3 is CASTIIKGETEAFF. In nucleotides, the CDR3 is TGCGCCAGCACCATCATAAAGGGGGAGACTGAAGCTTTCTTT. The V call is TRBV4-3, the J call TRBJ1-1; TRBD1 is a possible D gene (6 bases). CDR1 and CDR2 from the germline V gene are LGHNA and YSLEER. V lost 7 bases, J lost 5 bases, and 17 bases lay in between. This CDR3 comprises 14 residues.